The 21 T cell receptor beta chains listed next were all sequenced from one sample in a study of cytomegalovirus exposure and HLA in healthy donors. TCRdb's table, derived via immunoSEQ multiplex PCR, lists solely in-frame clones and lacks some. The sample lists roughly 150,000 clones; 86% were seen once. The specimen was PBMCs. The receptors come from a woman aged 25 to 45 in good health and CMV-seronegative.

The V and J genes are TRBV29-1 and TRBJ1-4, with D unclear. Germline CDR1 SQVTM, CDR2 ANQGSEA. V gave up 7 bases and J gave up 5 bases, with 14 bases separating them. The CDR3 has 13 residues. Here the CDR3 DNA reads TGCAGCGGGAGAAATAAGGAGAATGAAAAACTGTTTTTT. Protein product: CSGRNKENEKLFF.

DNA for the CDR3: TGCGCCAGCAGCTTGGTTGGTGGGGCACCCCTCCACTTT. It codes for CASSLVGGAPLHF. The rearrangement joins TRBV5-1 to TRBJ1-6, with D unresolved. CDR3 size: 13 residues. CDR1 and CDR2 (germline): SGHRS, YFSETQ. Trimming left V 0 bases short and J 11 bases short, with 9 bases between.

The chain uses TRBV30 and TRBJ1-1; the D is unclear. The CDR3 sequence is 11 residues long. Trimming shortened V by 2 bases and J by 5 bases, and 6 bases separated the two germline ends. Germline CDR1 and CDR2: GTSNPN and SVGIG (reference sequence). CDR3 nucleotides: TGTGCCTGGAGTTTAGGGACTGAAGCTTTCTTT. Its protein product is CAWSLGTEAFF. The entire variable domain, with the rest obtained from reference TRBV30 and TRBJ1-1, is as follows: SQTIHQWPATLVQPVGSPLSLECTVEGTSNPNLYWYRQAAGRGLQLLFYSVGIGQISSEVPQNLSASRPQDRQFILSSKKLLLSDSGFYLCAWSLGTEAFFGQGTRLTVV.

The genes are TRBV10-3 and TRBJ1-2; D is possibly TRBD1 (5 bases). Germline values: CDR1 ENHRY, CDR2 SYGVKD. The V end lost 2 bases, the J end lost 4 bases, and 14 bases lay between the germline ends. There are 15 residues in the CDR3. As DNA, the CDR3 is TGTGCCATCAGTGAGCCTCAGAGCCAGGGCTATGGCTACACCTTC. It encodes CAISEPQSQGYGYTF.

The V and J genes are TRBV2 and TRBJ2-7; weak D call: TRBD1 (5 bases). Germline CDR1 is SNHLY and CDR2 is FYNNEI. Trimming cost V 2 bases and J 3 bases, with 14 bases left between them. This CDR3 comprises 15 residues. Written as DNA, the CDR3 is TGTGCCAGCAGTGAATGGGGCAAAATCAGCTACGAGCAGTACTTC. Encoded protein: CASSEWGKISYEQYF. Combining the CDR3 with reference TRBV2 and TRBJ2-7 gives the whole variable domain EPEVTQTPSHQVTQMGQEVILRCVPISNHLYFYWYRQILGQKVEFLVSFYNNEISEKSEIFDDQFSVERPDGSNFTLKIRSTKLEDSAMYFCASSEWGKISYEQYFGPGTRLTVT.

In its sample, this clone was seen a few times. The chain employs TRBV6-1 and TRBJ1-1, with D perhaps TRBD1 (6 bases). Trimming took 3 bases from V and 5 from J, leaving 10 bases between them. The CDR3 totals 13 residues. Germline CDR1 and CDR2: MNHNS and SASEGT. The CDR3 reads CASSERGRTEAFF. CDR3 nucleotide sequence: TGTGCCAGCAGTGAGAGGGGGAGAACTGAAGCTTTCTTT.

The rearrangement links TRBV4-3 to TRBJ1-4, with unresolved D. V dropped 0 bases and J dropped 7 bases, with 12 bases sitting between them. Germline lookup yields CDR1 LGHNA and CDR2 YSLEER. The CDR3 is 15 amino acids. The CDR3 reads CASSQDWGRGEKLFF. CDR3 DNA: TGCGCCAGCAGCCAAGATTGGGGTCGGGGTGAAAAACTGTTTTTT.

The chain employs TRBV27 and TRBJ2-1; tentative D call: TRBD1 (6 bases). Looked up from germline, CDR1 is MNHEY and CDR2 is SMNVEV (reference sequence). This CDR3 is 13 amino acids long. Trimming shortened V by 2 bases and J by 7 bases, and 9 bases separated the two germline ends. CDR3 sequence (DNA): TGTGCCAGCAGTTTAGACAGGAAAAATGAGCAGTTCTTC. It specifies CASSLDRKNEQFF.

This clone was detected only once. V is TRBV28 and J is TRBJ2-5; D is perhaps TRBD2 (6 bases). This CDR3 is built from 15 residues. The germline V and J ends were trimmed by 6 bases and 0 bases, with 14 bases remaining between them. Looked up from germline, CDR1 is MDHEN and CDR2 is SYDVKM. CDR3 bases: TGTGCCAGCAGCCCTTTTGGCGGGGACCAAGAGACCCAGTACTTC. Its protein is CASSPFGGDQETQYF.

Points on this clone: Other DNA sequences in this specimen translate into the identical CDR3. The chain recombines TRBV6-5 with TRBJ1-1; 7 bases align to TRBD1. The V gene's germline CDR1 is MNHEY and CDR2 SVGAGI. This CDR3 comprises 14 residues. Unmatched junction bases numbered 2, after V lost 2 bases and J lost 2 bases. The CDR3, as DNA: TGTGCCAGCAGTTACGGACAGGTAAACACTGAAGCTTTCTTT. Its protein is CASSYGQVNTEAFF.

The chain has TRBV14 and TRBJ1-1; TRBD1 matches at 8 bases. Per germline, CDR1 SGHDN and CDR2 FVKESK. The ends lost 2 bases at V and 0 bases at J; junction bases unmatched: 5. The CDR3 consists of 16 residues. Here the CDR3 reads CASSQNQGAVNTEAFF. CDR3 DNA: TGTGCCAGCAGCCAAAACCAGGGGGCCGTGAACACTGAAGCTTTCTTT.

The rearrangement links TRBV4-2 to TRBJ1-1; tentatively, D is TRBD1 (6 bases). The V gene's germline CDR1 is LGHNA and CDR2 YNFKEQ. The CDR3 consists of 16 residues. The ends were cut back, 1 base at V and 3 bases at J, with 15 bases in the middle. CDR3 bases: TGTGCCAGCAGCCAAGGGGGGGGCAGGGAGCACACTGAAGCTTTCTTT. This sequence encodes CASSQGGGREHTEAFF.

Only a few counts were recorded for this clone. This sequence joins TRBV6-1 and TRBJ2-7; 9 positions agree with TRBD1. The germline gives CDR1 MNHNS, CDR2 SASEGT. The CDR3 runs 13 residues. Trimming cost V 8 bases and J 2 bases; bases outside gene matches: 4. The CDR3 DNA follows: TGTGCCAGCGGGACAGGGCGTCCCTACGAGCAGTACTTC. It specifies CASGTGRPYEQYF.

The genes are TRBV5-6 and TRBJ2-1, with TRBD1 matching 9 bases. Germline V CDR1 and CDR2: SGHDT, YYEEEE. The V segment lost 2 bases and the J segment 8 bases; nucleotides outside the gene matches: 2. CDR3 length: 13 amino acids. The CDR3 sequence is CASSLTGGHEQFF. Here the CDR3 DNA reads TGTGCCAGCAGCTTAACAGGGGGCCATGAGCAGTTCTTC. The variable domain in full, with the rest retrieved from reference TRBV5-6 and TRBJ2-1, is DAGVTQSPTHLIKTRGQQVTLRCSPKSGHDTVSWYQQALGQGPQFIFQYYEEEERQRGNFPDRFSGHQFPNYSSELNVNALLLGDSALYLCASSLTGGHEQFFGPGTRLTVL.

This clone came up once. The V and J genes are TRBV28 and TRBJ2-1; 9 nucleotides match TRBD1. V gave up 8 bases and J gave up 4 bases; unmatched junction bases: 6. Germline-derived CDR1 and CDR2 are MDHEN and SYDVKM. The CDR3 has 14 amino acids. The CDR3 region is CASYATGGYNEQFF. The CDR3 DNA reads as TGTGCCAGCTATGCGACAGGGGGATACAATGAGCAGTTCTTC.

The V call is TRBV6-1, the J call TRBJ2-7; tentatively, D is TRBD2 (6 bases). CDR3 length equals 13 residues. Germline V gene sequence: CDR1 MNHNS, CDR2 SASEGT. Trimming removed 1 base from V and 3 bases from J, with 7 bases in between. CDR3 DNA sequence: TGTGCCAGCAGTGAAGGGGGGGTCTACGAGCAGTACTTC. Translated, it gives CASSEGGVYEQYF.

This rearrangement joins TRBV5-1 to TRBJ2-7, with unresolved D. Germline assignment: CDR1 SGHRS and CDR2 YFSETQ. The CDR3 loop spans 16 amino acids. Deletions cut 4 bases from V and 0 bases from J, with 17 bases between. The CDR3 DNA is TGCGCCAGCAGCCCTCGGGCGAGTTCGAGCTCCTACGAGCAGTACTTC. It codes for CASSPRASSSSYEQYF.

The J gene is TRBJ2-1, the V gene TRBV28; possibly TRBD1 for D (5 bases). The germline gives CDR1 MDHEN, CDR2 SYDVKM. V lost 3 bases, J lost 10 bases, and 19 bases lay in between. This CDR3 has 15 residues. CDR3 bases: TGTGCCAGCAGTTTCCCTCTCGGACCGCACAGGGAGCAGTTCTTC. Encoded protein: CASSFPLGPHREQFF.

V gene TRBV28 combines with J gene TRBJ1-2, with TRBD1 identical over 8 bases. The CDR3 has 14 residues. With 3 bases clipped from V and 7 bases from J, the junction kept 7 bases outside the gene matches. The V gene's germline CDR1 is MDHEN and CDR2 SYDVKM. CDR3 sequence: CASSFAQGVGGYTF. In DNA form, the CDR3 reads TGTGCCAGCAGTTTCGCACAGGGGGTGGGTGGCTACACCTTC.

The V call is TRBV7-9, the J call TRBJ2-7; 11 nucleotides line up with TRBD2. J was trimmed by 1 base and V by 5 bases; bases with no gene match: 7. The CDR3 consists of 16 residues. Per germline, CDR1 SEHNR and CDR2 FQNEAQ (reference sequence). The CDR3 loop is CASSGTSGTDSYEQYF. For the CDR3, the DNA is TGTGCCAGCAGCGGGACTAGCGGAACGGATTCCTACGAGCAGTACTTC. Full variable domain (outside the CDR3, taken from reference TRBV7-9 and TRBJ2-7): DTGVSQNPRHKITKRGQNVTFRCDPISEHNRLYWYRQTLGQGPEFLTYFQNEAQLEKSRLLSDRFSAERPKGSFSTLEIQRTEQGDSAMYLCASSGTSGTDSYEQYFGPGTRLTVT.

The rearrangement links TRBV7-9 to TRBJ2-7, with 7 bases matching TRBD1. V lost 5 bases, J lost 3 bases, and 4 bases stayed unmatched. The CDR3 has 13 amino acids. CDR1 SEHNR and CDR2 FQNEAQ come from the germline V gene (reference sequence). CDR3 in amino acids: CASSGQEDYEQYF. CDR3 nucleotide sequence: TGTGCCAGCAGCGGACAGGAGGACTACGAGCAGTACTTC.